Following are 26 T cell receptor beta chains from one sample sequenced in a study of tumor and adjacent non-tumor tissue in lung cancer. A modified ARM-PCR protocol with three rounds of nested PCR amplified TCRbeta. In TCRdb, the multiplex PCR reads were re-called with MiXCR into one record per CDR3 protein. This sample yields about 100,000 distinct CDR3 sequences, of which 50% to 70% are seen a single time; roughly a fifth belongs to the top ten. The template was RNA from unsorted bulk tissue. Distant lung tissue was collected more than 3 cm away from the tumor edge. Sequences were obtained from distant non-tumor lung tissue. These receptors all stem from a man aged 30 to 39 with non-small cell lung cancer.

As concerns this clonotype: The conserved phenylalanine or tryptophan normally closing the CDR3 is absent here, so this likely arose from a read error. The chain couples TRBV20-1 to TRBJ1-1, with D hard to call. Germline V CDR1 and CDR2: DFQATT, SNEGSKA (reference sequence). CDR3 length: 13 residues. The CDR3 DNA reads TGTAGTGCCCAGAACACGGGGAACACTGAAGCTTTCATT. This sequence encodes CSAQNTGNTEAFI.

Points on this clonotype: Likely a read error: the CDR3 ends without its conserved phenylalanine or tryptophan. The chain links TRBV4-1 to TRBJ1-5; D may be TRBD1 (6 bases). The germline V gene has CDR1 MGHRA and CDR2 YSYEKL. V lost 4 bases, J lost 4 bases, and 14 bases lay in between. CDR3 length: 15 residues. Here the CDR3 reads CASSLDQGSNQPQHI. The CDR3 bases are TGCGCCAGCAGCCTTGACCAGGGGAGTAATCAGCCCCAGCATATT.

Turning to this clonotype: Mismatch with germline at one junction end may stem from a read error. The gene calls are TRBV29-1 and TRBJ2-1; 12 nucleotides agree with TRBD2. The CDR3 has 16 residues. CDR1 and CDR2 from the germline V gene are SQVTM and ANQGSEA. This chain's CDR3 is CSVLGLAGLSYNERFF. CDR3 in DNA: TGCAGTGTCCTAGGACTAGCGGGGTTGTCCTACAATGAGCGGTTCTTC.

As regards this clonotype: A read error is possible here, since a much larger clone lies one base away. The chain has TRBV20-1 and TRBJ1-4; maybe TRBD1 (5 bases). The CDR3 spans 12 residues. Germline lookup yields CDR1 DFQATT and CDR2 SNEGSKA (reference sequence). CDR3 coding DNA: TGCAGTGCTGAATACAGGTCTGAAAAACAGTTTTTT. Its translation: CSAEYRSEKQFF.

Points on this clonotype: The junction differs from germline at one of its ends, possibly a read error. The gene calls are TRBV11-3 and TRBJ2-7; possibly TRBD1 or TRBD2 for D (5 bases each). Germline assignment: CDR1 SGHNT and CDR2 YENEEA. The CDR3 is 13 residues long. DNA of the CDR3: TGTGCCAGCAGCTCCAGGGACGACTACGAGCAGTGCTTC. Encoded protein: CASSSRDDYEQCF.

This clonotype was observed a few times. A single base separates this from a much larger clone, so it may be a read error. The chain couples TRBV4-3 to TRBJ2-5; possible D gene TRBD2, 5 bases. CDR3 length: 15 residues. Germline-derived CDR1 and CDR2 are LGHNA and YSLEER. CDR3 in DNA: TGCGCCAGCAGCCAAGAATACGGGGAAATAGAGATCCAGTACTTC. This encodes CASSQEYGEIEIQYF.

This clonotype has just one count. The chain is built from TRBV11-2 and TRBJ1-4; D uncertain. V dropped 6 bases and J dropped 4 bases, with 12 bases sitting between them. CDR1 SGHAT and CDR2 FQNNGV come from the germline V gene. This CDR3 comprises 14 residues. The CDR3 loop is CASSSEWLNEKLFF. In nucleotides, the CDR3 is TGTGCCAGCAGTTCGGAGTGGCTTAATGAAAAACTGTTTTTT.

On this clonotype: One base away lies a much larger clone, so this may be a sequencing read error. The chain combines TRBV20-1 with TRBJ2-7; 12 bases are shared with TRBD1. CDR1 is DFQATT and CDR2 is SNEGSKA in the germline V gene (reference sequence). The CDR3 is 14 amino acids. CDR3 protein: CSANTGQGAYELYF. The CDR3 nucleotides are TGCAGTGCTAACACGGGACAGGGGGCCTACGAGCTGTACTTC.

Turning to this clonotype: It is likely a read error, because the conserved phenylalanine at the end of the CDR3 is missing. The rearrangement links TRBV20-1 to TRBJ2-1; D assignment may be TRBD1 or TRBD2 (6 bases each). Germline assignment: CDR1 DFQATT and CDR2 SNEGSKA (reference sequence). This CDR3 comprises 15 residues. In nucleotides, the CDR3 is TGCAGTGCTAGGCAAGGGGGGCCCGTCTACAATGAACAGTTCATC. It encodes CSARQGGPVYNEQFI.

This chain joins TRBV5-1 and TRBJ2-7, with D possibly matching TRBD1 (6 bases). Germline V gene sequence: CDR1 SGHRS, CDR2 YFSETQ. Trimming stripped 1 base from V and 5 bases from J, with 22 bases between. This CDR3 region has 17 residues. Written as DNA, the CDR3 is TGCGCCAGCAGCTTGTGGCCTTCTCCGGGACAAGATCACGAGCAGTACTTC. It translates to CASSLWPSPGQDHEQYF.

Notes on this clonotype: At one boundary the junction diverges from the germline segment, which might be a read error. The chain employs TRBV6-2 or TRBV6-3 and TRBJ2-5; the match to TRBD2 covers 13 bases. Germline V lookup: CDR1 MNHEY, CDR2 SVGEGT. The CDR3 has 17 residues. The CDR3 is CANSYTSGGGLQEAQYF. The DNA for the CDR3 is TGTGCCAACAGTTACACTAGCGGGGGGGGGCTCCAAGAGGCCCAGTACTTC.

The CDR3 spells CANSREGRTPYEQYF. The CDR3 DNA is TGTGCTAACAGCCGAGAAGGCAGGACCCCCTACGAGCAGTACTTC. This chain links TRBV6-1 with TRBJ2-7; D call uncertain. Looked up from germline, CDR1 is MNHNS and CDR2 is SASEGT. The length of the CDR3 is 15 residues.

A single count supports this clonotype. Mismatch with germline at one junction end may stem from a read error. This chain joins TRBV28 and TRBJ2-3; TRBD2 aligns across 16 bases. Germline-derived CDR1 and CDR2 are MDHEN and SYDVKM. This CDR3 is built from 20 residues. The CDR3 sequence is CVSSPAPGTSGRAGTDTQYF. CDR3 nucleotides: TGTGTCAGCAGTCCTGCCCCCGGGACTAGCGGGAGGGCCGGTACAGATACGCAGTATTTT.

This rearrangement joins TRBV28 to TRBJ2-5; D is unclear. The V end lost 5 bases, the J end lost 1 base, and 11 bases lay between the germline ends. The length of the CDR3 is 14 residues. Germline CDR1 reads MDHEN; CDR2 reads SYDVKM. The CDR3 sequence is CASSPPWTQETQYF. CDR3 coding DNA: TGTGCCAGCAGTCCCCCATGGACCCAAGAGACCCAGTACTTC.

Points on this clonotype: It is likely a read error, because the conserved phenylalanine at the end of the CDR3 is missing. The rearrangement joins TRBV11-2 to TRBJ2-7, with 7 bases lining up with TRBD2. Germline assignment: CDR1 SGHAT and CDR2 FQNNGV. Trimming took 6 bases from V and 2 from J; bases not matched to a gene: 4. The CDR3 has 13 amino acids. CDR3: CASRTAGTYEQYL. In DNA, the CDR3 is TGTGCCAGCAGGACAGCGGGGACCTACGAGCAGTACTTA.

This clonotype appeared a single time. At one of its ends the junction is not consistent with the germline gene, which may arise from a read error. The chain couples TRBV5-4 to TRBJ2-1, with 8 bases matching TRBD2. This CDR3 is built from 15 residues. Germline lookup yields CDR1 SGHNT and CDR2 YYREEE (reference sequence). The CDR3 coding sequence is TGTGCCAGCAGGACGGGACTAGTGGATTACAATGAGCATTTCTTC. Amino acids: CASRTGLVDYNEHFF.

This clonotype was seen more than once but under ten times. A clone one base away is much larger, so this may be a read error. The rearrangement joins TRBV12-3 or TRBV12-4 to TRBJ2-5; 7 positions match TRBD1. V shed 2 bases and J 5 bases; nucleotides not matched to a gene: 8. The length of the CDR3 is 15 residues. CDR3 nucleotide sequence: TGTGCCAGCAGTTTACAAGGGGGCGTAGGGGAGACCCAGTACTTC. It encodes CASSLQGGVGETQYF.

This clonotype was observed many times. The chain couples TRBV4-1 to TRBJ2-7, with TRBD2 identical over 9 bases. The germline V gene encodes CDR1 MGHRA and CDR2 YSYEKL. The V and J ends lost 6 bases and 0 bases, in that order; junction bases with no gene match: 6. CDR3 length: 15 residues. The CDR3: CASRLRLAASYEQYF. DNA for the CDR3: TGCGCCAGCAGACTTAGACTAGCGGCCTCCTACGAGCAGTACTTC.

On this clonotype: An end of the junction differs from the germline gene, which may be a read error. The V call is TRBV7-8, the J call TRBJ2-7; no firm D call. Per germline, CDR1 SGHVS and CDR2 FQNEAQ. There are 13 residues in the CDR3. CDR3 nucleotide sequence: TGTGCCAGCAACTTATCCGTCTGCTACGAGCAGTACTTC. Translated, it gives CASNLSVCYEQYF. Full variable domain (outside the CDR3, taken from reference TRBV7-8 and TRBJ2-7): GAGVSQSPRYKVAKRGQDVALRCDPISGHVSLFWYQQALGQGPEFLTYFQNEAQLDKSGLPSDRFFAERPEGSVSTLKIQRTQQEDSAVYLCASNLSVCYEQYFGPGTRLTVT.

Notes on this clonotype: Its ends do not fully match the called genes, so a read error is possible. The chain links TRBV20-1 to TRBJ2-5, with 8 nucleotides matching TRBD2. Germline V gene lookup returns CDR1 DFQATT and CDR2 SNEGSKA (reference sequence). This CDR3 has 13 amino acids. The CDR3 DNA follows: TGCAGTGCTAGCACAGCGGGGGCGGAGACCCAGAACTTC. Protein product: CSASTAGAETQNF.

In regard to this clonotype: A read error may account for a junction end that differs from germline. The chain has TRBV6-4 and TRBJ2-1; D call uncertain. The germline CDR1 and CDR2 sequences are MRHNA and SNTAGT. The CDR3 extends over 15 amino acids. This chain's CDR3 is CASSDSAHSYKEQFF. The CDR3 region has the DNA TGTGCCAGCAGTGACTCCGCGCACTCCTACAAAGAGCAGTTCTTC.

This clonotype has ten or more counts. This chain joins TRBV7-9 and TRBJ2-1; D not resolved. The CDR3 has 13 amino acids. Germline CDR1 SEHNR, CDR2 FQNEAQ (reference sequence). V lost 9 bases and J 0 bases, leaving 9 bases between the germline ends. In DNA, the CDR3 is TGTGCCAGTAGCACAAACTCCTACAATGAGCAGTTCTTC. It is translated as CASSTNSYNEQFF.

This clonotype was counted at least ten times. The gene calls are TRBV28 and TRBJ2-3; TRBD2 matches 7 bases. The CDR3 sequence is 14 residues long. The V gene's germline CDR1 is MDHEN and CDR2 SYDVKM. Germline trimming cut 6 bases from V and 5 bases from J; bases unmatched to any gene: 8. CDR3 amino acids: CASSLRTGGDTQYF. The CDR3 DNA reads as TGTGCCAGCAGCCTTCGGACGGGAGGAGATACGCAGTATTTT.

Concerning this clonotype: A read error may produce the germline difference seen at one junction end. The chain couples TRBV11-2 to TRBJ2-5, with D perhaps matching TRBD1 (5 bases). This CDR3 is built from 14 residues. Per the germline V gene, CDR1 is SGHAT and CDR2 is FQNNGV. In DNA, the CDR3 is TGTGCCAGCAGCCTAATCAGGGTCCAGGAGATCCAGTACTTC. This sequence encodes CASSLIRVQEIQYF.

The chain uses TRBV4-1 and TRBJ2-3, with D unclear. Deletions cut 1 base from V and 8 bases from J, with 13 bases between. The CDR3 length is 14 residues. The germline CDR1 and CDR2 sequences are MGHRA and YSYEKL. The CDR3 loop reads CASSQGGWPVTQYF. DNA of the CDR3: TGCGCCAGCAGCCAAGGTGGTTGGCCAGTTACGCAGTATTTT.

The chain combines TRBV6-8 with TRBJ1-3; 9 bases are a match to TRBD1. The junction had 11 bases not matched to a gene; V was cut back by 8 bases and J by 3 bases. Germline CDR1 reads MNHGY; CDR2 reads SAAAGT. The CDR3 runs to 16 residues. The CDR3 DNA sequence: TGTGCCAGCGGCTCCGTACAGGGGGCGAATGGAAACACCATATATTTT. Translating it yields CASGSVQGANGNTIYF.